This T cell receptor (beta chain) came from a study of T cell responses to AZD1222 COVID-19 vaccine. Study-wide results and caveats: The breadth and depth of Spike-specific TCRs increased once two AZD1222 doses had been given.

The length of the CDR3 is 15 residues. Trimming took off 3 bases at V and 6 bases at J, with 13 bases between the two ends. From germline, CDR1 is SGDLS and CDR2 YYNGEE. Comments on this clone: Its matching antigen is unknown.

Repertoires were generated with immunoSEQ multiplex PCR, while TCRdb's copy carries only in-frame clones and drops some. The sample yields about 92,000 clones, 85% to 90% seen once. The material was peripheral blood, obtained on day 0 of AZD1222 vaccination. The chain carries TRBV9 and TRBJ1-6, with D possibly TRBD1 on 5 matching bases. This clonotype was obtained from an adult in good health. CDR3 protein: CASSAAGPGNSPLHF. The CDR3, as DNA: TGTGCCAGCAGCGCCGCAGGGCCGGGTAATTCACCCCTCCACTTT.